This section outlines one T cell receptor (beta chain) sequence together with its context. The antigen is unknown. The data stem from a study of CD8 T cells in Susac syndrome. Study-level findings and limits: The study conceded that its TCR sequencing and HLA analysis involved relatively few individuals. Susac-specific public clones were found in total CD8+ and CD8+ TEMRA repertoires, numbering more than 15 and five, respectively.

The authors reverse transcribed roughly 0.5 to 1 ug RNA with random hexamers. Amplification of TCR beta CDR3 used immunoSEQ multiplex PCR across 54 Vbeta and 13 Jbeta. One entry per CDR3 protein results from TCRdb running MiXCR on the immunoSEQ multiplex PCR reads. The data hold roughly 110,000 distinct CDR3 sequences, with approximately 93% observed a single time. The CDR3 covers 12 residues. The material sequenced was CD8+ T cells from PBMCs. The V gene is TRBV21-1, the J gene TRBJ1-5. TRBV21-1 is a known pseudogene. This clonotype originated in a human donor with Susac syndrome. The CDR3 sequence is CASLRRKRAQHF. In DNA form, the CDR3 reads TGTGCCAGCCTGCGGAGGAAAAGGGCCCAGCATTTT.